The 23 T cell receptor beta chains listed next were all sequenced from one sample in a study of T cells in Graves' hyperthyroidism and ophthalmopathy. What was amplified from RNA transcripts were TCR beta CDR3 regions. A set of HTBI primers served as the primers for a first-round RT-PCR of the TCR CDR3. TCRdb redid the calling of the multiplex PCR reads with MiXCR, one entry per CDR3 protein. The sample includes 360,000 or so distinct CDR3 sequences, 18% of them seen just once. The specimen was blood. The receptors shown here come from a woman aged 40 to 50 with Graves' ophthalmopathy.

This clonotype was seen ten or more times. The J gene is TRBJ2-7, the V gene TRBV20-1; D gene ambiguous. Trimming pared 0 bases from V and 0 bases from J, leaving 12 bases between. Germline assignment: CDR1 DFQATT and CDR2 SNEGSKA (reference sequence). This CDR3 comprises 15 residues. CDR3 bases: TGCAGTGCTAGAGATGTCGCCAGGAGCTCCTACGAGCAGTACTTC. Amino acids: CSARDVARSSYEQYF.

In this sample, this clonotype turned up many times. V is TRBV12-3 or TRBV12-4 and J is TRBJ1-1; no clear D gene. There are 15 residues in the CDR3. Trimming removed 1 base at V and 4 bases at J, with 13 bases between. The CDR3 coding sequence is TGTGCCAGCAGTTTAGGGACCCAGAGGAGCACTGAAGCTTTCTTT. Translated: CASSLGTQRSTEAFF.

This clonotype was recorded at least ten times. V and J are TRBV24-1 and TRBJ2-3, with TRBD1 matching over 7 bases. The CDR3 is 14 residues long. Germline V CDR1 and CDR2: KGHDR, SFDVKD. Losses at the gene ends were 3 bases for V and 1 base for J; bases not matched to a gene: 0. CDR3 bases: TGTGCCACCAGTGATACAGGGGGCACAGATACGCAGTATTTT. It yields the protein CATSDTGGTDTQYF.

In this sample, this clonotype turned up many times. V is TRBV6-5 and J is TRBJ2-7; 11 nucleotides match TRBD2. This CDR3 spans 17 amino acids. The germline V gene encodes CDR1 MNHEY and CDR2 SVGAGI. V shed 7 bases and J 4 bases; nucleotides not matched to a gene: 15. The CDR3 reads CASKGRLAGHQRYEQYF. DNA for the CDR3: TGTGCCAGCAAGGGTCGACTAGCGGGACATCAACGGTACGAGCAGTACTTC.

This clonotype was recorded many times. The rearrangement links TRBV7-2 to TRBJ2-5; 7 positions agree with TRBD2. Germline lookup yields CDR1 SGHTA and CDR2 FQGNSA. V lost 5 bases, J lost 3 bases, and 9 bases stayed unmatched. The CDR3 totals 15 residues. The CDR3 sequence: CASSLGGGGKETQYF. CDR3 sequence (DNA): TGTGCCAGCAGCCTGGGGGGGGGAGGGAAAGAGACCCAGTACTTC.

This clonotype has a count of ten or more. A junction boundary mismatches the germline segment, possibly from a read error. The chain uses TRBV7-8 and TRBJ2-5; TRBD2 matches 10 bases. CDR1 and CDR2 (germline): SGHVS, FQNEAQ. This CDR3 has 15 residues. The CDR3, as DNA: TGTGCCAGCAGCTTGTTAGCGGGAGGAGAAAAGACCCAGCACTTC. It yields the protein CASSLLAGGEKTQHF.

This clonotype was seen at least ten times. V gene TRBV18 combines with J gene TRBJ1-1; a weak D match, TRBD1 (5 bases). The CDR3 length is 15 residues. V was shortened by 1 base and J by 1 base, with 10 bases between the two germline ends. Per germline, CDR1 KGHSH and CDR2 LQKENI. CDR3: CASSPQGRTNTEAFF. The CDR3 DNA reads as TGTGCCAGCTCACCACAGGGACGGACGAACACTGAAGCTTTCTTT.

Ten or more counts support this clonotype. The DNA of the CDR3 is TGTGCCACCAGTGAGGAGGGAGAGCAGTACTTC. It is translated as CATSEEGEQYF. The chain uses TRBV24-1 and TRBJ2-7; possibly TRBD2 for D (6 bases). Germline-derived CDR1 and CDR2 are KGHDR and SFDVKD. This CDR3 has 11 amino acids. Trimming removed 4 bases at V and 7 bases at J, with 7 bases between.

Many counts were recorded for this clonotype. A much bigger clone sits one base away, suggesting this may be a read error. The V and J genes are TRBV12-3 or TRBV12-4 and TRBJ2-2; unclear D gene. This CDR3 has 11 residues. The V end lost 8 bases, the J end lost 3 bases, and 4 bases lay between the germline ends. CDR3 sequence reads: CASGYTGELFF. In nucleotides, the CDR3 is TGTGCCAGCGGCTACACCGGGGAGCTGTTTTTT.

This clonotype showed up many times. The chain uses TRBV19 and TRBJ2-7; TRBD2 agrees at 9 bases. CDR1 and CDR2 from the germline V gene are LNHDA and SQIVND (reference sequence). The CDR3 is 14 amino acids. The junction had 2 bases not matched to a gene; V was cut back by 1 base and J by 4 bases. The CDR3 DNA reads TGTGCCAGTAGTATAGTAGCGGGAGAGTACGAGCAGTACTTC. This translates into CASSIVAGEYEQYF.

This clonotype was picked up many times. The genes are TRBV5-1 and TRBJ1-1, with TRBD1 matching over 8 bases. V shed 3 bases, J shed 1 base, and the junction held 2 bases outside the gene matches. This CDR3 is 14 amino acids long. CDR1 and CDR2 (germline): SGHRS, YFSETQ. The CDR3 coding sequence is TGCGCCAGCAGCTATGACAGGGGGAACACTGAAGCTTTCTTT. The encoded protein is CASSYDRGNTEAFF.

This clonotype was seen ten or more times. The chain links TRBV19 to TRBJ1-1, with D unclear. Germline values: CDR1 LNHDA, CDR2 SQIVND (reference sequence). CDR3 length equals 13 residues. V was shortened by 4 bases and J by 2 bases, with 8 bases between the two germline ends. The CDR3 sequence: CASSSTRNTEAFF. CDR3 coding DNA: TGTGCCAGTAGTAGTACCAGAAACACTGAAGCTTTCTTT.

This clonotype has ten or more counts. The chain recombines TRBV10-3 with TRBJ2-7, with 9 bases matching TRBD1. This CDR3 spans 15 amino acids. J gave up 3 bases and V 10 bases, and 13 bases lay outside the gene matches. The germline V gene encodes CDR1 ENHRY and CDR2 SYGVKD. CDR3 in DNA: TGTGCCACCCAAGCAACGGGACAGGGATTCTACGAGCAGTACTTC. Its translation: CATQATGQGFYEQYF.

This clonotype was seen repeatedly, ten times or more. The chain uses TRBV20-1 and TRBJ2-5; 11 bases line up with TRBD2. The germline V gene encodes CDR1 DFQATT and CDR2 SNEGSKA (reference sequence). The trim removed 5 bases at V and 3 bases at J, leaving 8 bases unmatched. The CDR3 has 15 residues. CDR3 loop: CSARISGRGKETQYF. Here the CDR3 DNA reads TGCAGTGCTCGAATTAGCGGGAGGGGTAAAGAGACCCAGTACTTC.

This clonotype was detected many times. With a much larger clone just one base away, this may be a read error. The V call is TRBV7-2, the J call TRBJ1-2, with D uncertain. From germline, CDR1 is SGHTA and CDR2 FQGNSA. The CDR3 covers 11 residues. CDR3 amino acids: CACSLEFGYTF. CDR3 bases: TGTGCCTGCAGCTTAGAGTTTGGCTACACCTTC.

This clonotype was observed many times. V gene TRBV2 combines with J gene TRBJ2-7; no reliable D call. The germline V gene has CDR1 SNHLY and CDR2 FYNNEI. V gave up 6 bases and J gave up 6 bases, with 12 bases separating them. The CDR3 runs 12 residues. The CDR3 here is CASSPFSTEQYF. DNA for the CDR3: TGTGCCAGCAGCCCCTTTTCTACCGAGCAGTACTTC. The full variable domain, completed using reference TRBV2 and TRBJ2-7, is EPEVTQTPSHQVTQMGQEVILRCVPISNHLYFYWYRQILGQKVEFLVSFYNNEISEKSEIFDDQFSVERPDGSNFTLKIRSTKLEDSAMYFCASSPFSTEQYFGPGTRLTVT.

This chain joins TRBV14 and TRBJ2-5; D remains ambiguous. This CDR3 is built from 13 residues. Looked up from germline, CDR1 is SGHDN and CDR2 is FVKESK. V lost 2 bases, J lost 9 bases, and 13 bases lay in between. The CDR3 bases are TGTGCCAGCAGCCAACGCCCAGCCGGGCCCCAGTACTTC. Translation: CASSQRPAGPQYF.

This clonotype came up many times. This chain links TRBV5-5 with TRBJ1-1; 7 positions agree with TRBD1. The trim removed 4 bases at V and 1 base at J, leaving 10 bases unmatched. Looked up from germline, CDR1 is SGHKS and CDR2 is YYEKEE (reference sequence). The CDR3 is 16 amino acids. Here the CDR3 DNA reads TGTGCCAGCAGCGAATCCTCCGGGACAGCGAACACTGAAGCTTTCTTT. Amino acids: CASSESSGTANTEAFF.

In this sample, this clonotype turned up many times. The DNA for the CDR3 is TGTGCCAGCACCCTATTGACAGGGGACAACGAGCAGTACTTC. This codes for CASTLLTGDNEQYF. The J gene is TRBJ2-7, the V gene TRBV7-6; TRBD1 matches at 8 bases. The ends lost 7 bases at V and 5 bases at J; junction bases unmatched: 10. The CDR3 has 14 amino acids. Germline V gives CDR1 SGHVS, CDR2 FNYEAQ.

This clonotype occurred many times. The rearrangement joins TRBV18 to TRBJ1-2, with D possibly matching TRBD1 (5 bases). Germline lookup yields CDR1 KGHSH and CDR2 LQKENI. There are 13 residues in the CDR3. Trimming stripped 9 bases from V and 4 bases from J, with 15 bases between. CDR3 residues: CASSTTESYGYTF. The CDR3, as DNA: TGTGCCAGTTCAACGACAGAGTCCTATGGCTACACCTTC.

This clonotype showed up many times. The chain combines TRBV19 with TRBJ2-6; the D is unclear. Trimming removed 8 bases at V and 19 bases at J, with 15 bases between. The germline V gene has CDR1 LNHDA and CDR2 SQIVND (reference sequence). The CDR3 has 10 residues. The CDR3 DNA reads TGTGCCAGTGGGGTGGCCTATCCTACTTTC. It codes for CASGVAYPTF.

This clonotype was detected many times. The rearrangement joins TRBV29-1 to TRBJ1-2; D might be TRBD1 (5 bases). V dropped 1 base and J dropped 2 bases, with 11 bases sitting between them. Germline values: CDR1 SQVTM, CDR2 ANQGSEA. This CDR3 region has 14 residues. The CDR3 is CSVEGGGLNYGYTF. The CDR3 region has the DNA TGCAGCGTTGAAGGGGGGGGGTTGAACTATGGCTACACCTTC.

This CDR3 is CASSLSVQTQYF. The CDR3 nucleotides read TGTGCCAGCAGCTTATCAGTCCAGACCCAGTACTTC. The chain joins TRBV7-2 to TRBJ2-5; D not certain. The CDR3 extends over 12 amino acids. The V end lost 2 bases, the J end lost 6 bases, and 7 bases lay between the germline ends. Germline V gives CDR1 SGHTA, CDR2 FQGNSA.